Here is one T cell receptor (beta chain) with its context. TCRdb's copy holds only in-frame clones and misses some; the assay was immunoSEQ multiplex PCR. The sample carries about 770,000 clones, approximately 77% recorded once. This record belongs to a study of shared clonotypes between healthy human individuals. The receptor was derived from a woman aged 25 to 39 in good health. Sequencing used memory CD4+ T cells sorted from blood. Subset described: CD45RA-negative fraction.

CDR3 coding DNA: TGCGCCAGCAGCGAGGGGACAGAAGGGGAGACCCAGTACTTC. Translation gives CASSEGTEGETQYF. J is TRBJ2-5 and V is TRBV5-1, with TRBD1 matching over 7 bases. Per the germline V gene, CDR1 is SGHRS and CDR2 is YFSETQ. This CDR3 region has 14 residues. Germline trimming cut 4 bases from V and 5 bases from J; bases unmatched to any gene: 8.